This entry lists 18 T cell receptor beta chains sequenced from one sample in a study of glioma-infiltrating T cells after dendritic cell vaccination. Some clones are missing from TCRdb's copy, which holds only in-frame ones; the method was immunoSEQ multiplex PCR. The sample has about 64,000 clones, approximately 85% seen once. This specimen consisted of blood, obtained before dendritic cell vaccination. These receptors originate from a human donor with glioblastoma.

A remark on this clone: The junction does not match germline at one end; this may be a read error. J is TRBJ2-7 and V is TRBV7-2; 11 nucleotides match TRBD2. This CDR3 has 13 residues. The germline CDR1 and CDR2 sequences are SGHTA and FQGNSA. Written as DNA, the CDR3 is TGTGCCAGCAGCTTAGTACTAGCGGGGGTCAGGACCTTC. Protein product: CASSLVLAGVRTF.

This clone was detected a few times. The chain carries TRBV10-1 and TRBJ1-5; the D is unclear. From germline, CDR1 is WNHNN and CDR2 SYGVQD (reference sequence). V lost 3 bases to trimming and J lost 6 bases, with 9 bases between them. The CDR3 contains 13 residues. The CDR3 DNA is TGCGCCAGCAGTGACCGGGGAACTCAGCCCCAGCATTTT. It yields the protein CASSDRGTQPQHF.

V gene TRBV1 combines with J gene TRBJ2-5; the D call in the table, TRBD2, was not verified against the DNA. TRBV1 is tagged as a pseudogene. This CDR3 comprises 16 residues. CDR3 bases: TGCACCAGCAGCCAAATAGCGGGGGCCTGGGGGGAGACCCAGTACTTC. It is translated as CTSSQIAGAWGETQYF.

The rearrangement joins TRBV2 to TRBJ1-5; D might be TRBD1 (5 bases). This CDR3 spans 15 amino acids. CDR1 is SNHLY and CDR2 is FYNNEI in the germline V gene. V was shortened by 5 bases and J by 0 bases, with 11 bases between the two germline ends. The CDR3 sequence: CASSYDSYSNQPQHF. The DNA for the CDR3 is TGTGCCAGCAGTTACGACAGCTATAGCAATCAGCCCCAGCATTTT. Full variable domain (missing parts from reference TRBV2 and TRBJ1-5): EPEVTQTPSHQVTQMGQEVILRCVPISNHLYFYWYRQILGQKVEFLVSFYNNEISEKSEIFDDQFSVERPDGSNFTLKIRSTKLEDSAMYFCASSYDSYSNQPQHFGDGTRLSIL.

The gene calls are TRBV11-2 and TRBJ2-1; a weak D match, TRBD1 (5 bases). The CDR3 length is 15 residues. Looked up from germline, CDR1 is SGHAT and CDR2 is FQNNGV. Trimming shortened V by 1 base and J by 0 bases, and 7 bases separated the two germline ends. The DNA of the CDR3 is TGTGCCAGCAGCTTAGGGGGCAACTCCTACAATGAGCAGTTCTTC. Its protein is CASSLGGNSYNEQFF.

The V gene is TRBV15, the J gene TRBJ2-7; 8 bases line up with TRBD1. Germline trimming cut 4 bases from V and 3 bases from J; bases unmatched to any gene: 2. The CDR3 extends over 13 amino acids. Germline V gene data show CDR1 as LNHNV and CDR2 as YYDKDF (reference sequence). This CDR3 reads CATSIGQGYEQYF. In nucleotides, the CDR3 is TGTGCCACCAGCATCGGACAGGGCTACGAGCAGTACTTC.

J is TRBJ1-5 and V is TRBV13; 7 bases are a match to TRBD1. This CDR3 has 20 residues. Germline CDR1 reads PRHDT; CDR2 reads FYEKMQ (reference sequence). Unmatched junction bases numbered 20, after V lost 5 bases and J lost 1 base. The CDR3 DNA sequence: TGTGCCAGCAGCCCCCAACAGGGGCCGCCGCTCAGGGGGAGCAATCAGCCCCAGCATTTT. Protein: CASSPQQGPPLRGSNQPQHF.

J is TRBJ1-6 and V is TRBV13; D is unclear. CDR3 size: 15 residues. V shed 4 bases and J shed 6 bases, with 13 bases lying between them. Germline V gene data show CDR1 as PRHDT and CDR2 as FYEKMQ (reference sequence). The CDR3 sequence is CASSSQSFLNSPLHF. CDR3 bases: TGTGCCAGCAGCTCACAGTCTTTTCTTAATTCACCCCTCCACTTT.

This clone was seen a single time. The chain is built from TRBV11-2 and TRBJ1-2, with TRBD1 identical over 7 bases. The germline CDR1 and CDR2 sequences are SGHAT and FQNNGV. The length of the CDR3 is 18 residues. The ends lost 1 base at V and 1 base at J; junction bases unmatched: 12. The CDR3 reads CASSLGLRRDSINYGYTF. In nucleotides, the CDR3 is TGTGCCAGCAGCTTAGGCCTTCGCCGGGACAGCATTAACTATGGCTACACCTTC.

J is TRBJ1-5 and V is TRBV29-1; 12 bases map to TRBD1. The CDR3 is made up of 17 amino acids. CDR1 and CDR2 (germline): SQVTM, ANQGSEA. V shed 4 bases, J shed 2 bases, and the junction held 9 bases outside the gene matches. The CDR3 DNA reads as TGCAGCGTTGGGGCGGGACAGGGGGCAGGAGGCAATCAGCCCCAGCATTTT. The encoded protein is CSVGAGQGAGGNQPQHF.

This clone came up a few times. The J gene is TRBJ2-7, the V gene TRBV5-4, with 11 bases aligning to TRBD2. This CDR3 is 14 amino acids long. Germline CDR1 and CDR2: SGHNT and YYREEE (reference sequence). The V segment lost 6 bases and the J segment 2 bases; nucleotides outside the gene matches: 4. CDR3 nucleotide sequence: TGTGCCAGCAATTTAGCGGGGGGGCCCTACGAGCAGTACTTC. Translation gives CASNLAGGPYEQYF.

V and J are TRBV7-8 and TRBJ2-7; D remains ambiguous. The CDR3 sequence is 13 residues long. The V and J ends lost 4 bases and 2 bases respectively, with 9 bases between them. The germline gives CDR1 SGHVS, CDR2 FQNEAQ. CDR3 sequence (DNA): TGTGCCAGCAGCTCCAGTCCAACCTACGAGCAGTACTTC. As protein: CASSSSPTYEQYF.

The chain couples TRBV6-1 to TRBJ1-5, with unresolved D. The V end was cut by 8 bases, the J end by 6 bases, with 20 bases between. The CDR3 length is 15 residues. Germline V gene sequence: CDR1 MNHNS, CDR2 SASEGT. The CDR3: CASQSEQTSFQPQHF. Here the CDR3 DNA reads TGTGCCAGCCAGTCAGAACAGACTAGCTTTCAGCCCCAGCATTTT.

The CDR3 region has the DNA TGTGCCAGCAGAACACTAGCGGGGGGCCTAGATGAGCAGTACTTC. It yields the protein CASRTLAGGLDEQYF. This sequence joins TRBV28 and TRBJ2-7; 12 bases line up with TRBD2. This CDR3 has 15 residues. With V trimmed by 6 bases and J by 7 bases, 10 bases remained unmatched. Per germline, CDR1 MDHEN and CDR2 SYDVKM.

This chain connects TRBV5-4 to TRBJ2-7; no reliable D call. CDR3 length equals 15 residues. V was cut by 0 bases and J by 0 bases, with 10 bases left in between. The V gene's germline CDR1 is SGHNT and CDR2 YYREEE (reference sequence). The CDR3 protein is CASSLEPASSYEQYF. As DNA, the CDR3 is TGTGCCAGCAGCTTGGAGCCCGCGAGCTCCTACGAGCAGTACTTC.

The chain employs TRBV4-1 and TRBJ2-5; the D gene is possibly TRBD1 (6 bases). Trimming stripped 4 bases from V and 1 base from J, with 10 bases between. Germline V gene lookup returns CDR1 MGHRA and CDR2 YSYEKL. The CDR3 is 14 amino acids. The CDR3 region is CASSLGTRQETQYF. The CDR3 DNA reads TGCGCCAGCAGCCTAGGGACACGCCAAGAGACCCAGTACTTC.

The gene calls are TRBV4-2 and TRBJ2-6; TRBD2 aligns across 9 bases. Per the germline V gene, CDR1 is LGHNA and CDR2 is YNFKEQ. This CDR3 is built from 17 residues. The V segment lost 4 bases and the J segment 0 bases; nucleotides outside the gene matches: 4. CDR3 in amino acids: CASSLVTSGSGANVLTF. The CDR3 bases are TGTGCCAGCAGCCTTGTGACTAGCGGCTCTGGGGCCAACGTCCTGACTTTC.

The genes are TRBV5-1 and TRBJ2-7; maybe TRBD2 (5 bases). The ends were cut back, 0 bases at V and 7 bases at J, with 14 bases in the middle. The germline V gene has CDR1 SGHRS and CDR2 YFSETQ. The length of the CDR3 is 14 residues. The CDR3 nucleotides are TGCGCCAGCAGCTTGGTAGATCCCTCGGGGGAGCAGTACTTC. Amino acids: CASSLVDPSGEQYF.